These 12 T cell receptor beta chains were all obtained from the same sample, sequenced in a study of vaccination and CD4 T cells after COVID-19. Documented time point: late sampling 161 to 241 days after vaccination in a few convalescent patients. Documented treatment: roughly 10-day PBMC culture with coronavirus spike peptide pools or control peptides (ViraFEST assay). These TCRs are of unknown antigen specificity. Oncomine TCR Beta short-read sequencing was applied to DNA from cultured CD4+ T cells. MiXCR, run by TCRdb on the PCR reads, gives a single entry per CDR3 protein. The repertoire holds over 20,000 distinct CDR3 sequences, with more than 30% as singletons. The source was CD4+ T cells from blood, cultured in vitro, collected about 7 months after SARS-CoV-2 vaccination. These receptors all come from a human donor who had recovered from COVID-19.

The chain is built from TRBV7-9 and TRBJ1-2; no clear D gene. The CDR3 has 13 amino acids. Trimming removed 5 bases from V and 7 bases from J, with 14 bases in between. Germline-derived CDR1 and CDR2 are SEHNR and FQNEAQ (reference sequence). Here the CDR3 DNA reads TGTGCCAGCAGCCCCGGGATTGGGTTTGGCTACACCTTC. It is translated as CASSPGIGFGYTF.

This clonotype was detected only a few times. The chain has TRBV20-1 and TRBJ2-3; 7 positions match TRBD2. Germline CDR1 and CDR2: DFQATT and SNEGSKA (reference sequence). The V and J ends lost 0 bases and 5 bases, in that order; junction bases with no gene match: 11. The CDR3 length is 16 residues. The CDR3 coding sequence is TGCAGTGCTAGAGATCTAGCGGCCCTGGGGGGAGATACGCAGTATTTT. Its protein product is CSARDLAALGGDTQYF.

This clonotype was seen a handful of times. The rearrangement uses TRBV24-1 and TRBJ2-3; TRBD1 agrees at 9 bases. Looked up from germline, CDR1 is KGHDR and CDR2 is SFDVKD. CDR3 length: 16 amino acids. With 4 bases clipped from V and 2 bases from J, the junction kept 6 bases outside the gene matches. CDR3 DNA: TGTGCCACCAGTGACTCCGGGACAGGGCTCACAGATACGCAGTATTTT. It is translated as CATSDSGTGLTDTQYF.

The chain has TRBV19 and TRBJ2-7; 7 positions agree with TRBD2. The V segment lost 5 bases and the J segment 5 bases; nucleotides outside the gene matches: 12. CDR1 LNHDA and CDR2 SQIVND come from the germline V gene (reference sequence). CDR3 size: 15 residues. CDR3 in DNA: TGTGCCAGTAGTGCTCTAGCGGCAAGGGATGACGAGCAGTACTTC. This gives the protein CASSALAARDDEQYF.

V is TRBV20-1 and J is TRBJ1-2; a weak D match, TRBD1 (5 bases). Between the trimmed V and J ends, which lost 3 bases and 3 bases, there was a span of 17 bases. The CDR3 extends over 15 amino acids. Germline V gene sequence: CDR1 DFQATT, CDR2 SNEGSKA (reference sequence). This chain's CDR3 is CSASEWLGGHYGYTF. The CDR3 nucleotides read TGCAGTGCTAGTGAATGGTTGGGGGGTCACTATGGCTACACCTTC.

This clonotype was counted only a few times. The chain has TRBV6-5 and TRBJ2-5; 10 nucleotides match TRBD2. Germline CDR1 is MNHEY and CDR2 is SVGAGI. With 2 bases clipped from V and 0 bases from J, the junction kept 3 bases outside the gene matches. The CDR3 runs to 16 residues. The CDR3 nucleotides read TGTGCCAGCAGTTACGGACTAGCGGCGTACCAAGAGACCCAGTACTTC. Translating gives CASSYGLAAYQETQYF.

The rearrangement links TRBV7-2 to TRBJ1-1; unclear D gene. Trimming cost V 4 bases and J 7 bases, with 16 bases left between them. The CDR3 loop spans 14 amino acids. The germline V gene has CDR1 SGHTA and CDR2 FQGNSA. The chain's CDR3 is CASSSVGRPIEAFF. CDR3 nucleotide sequence: TGTGCCAGCAGCTCAGTTGGGAGACCTATTGAAGCTTTCTTT.

There are a few counts of this clonotype. V gene TRBV6-5 combines with J gene TRBJ2-7; a possible D gene is TRBD1 (5 bases). The CDR3 loop spans 14 amino acids. CDR1 is MNHEY and CDR2 is SVGAGI in the germline V gene. V lost 0 bases and J lost 1, with 7 bases in between. CDR3 sequence reads: CASSYSDRSYEQYF. In DNA, the CDR3 is TGTGCCAGCAGTTACTCCGACAGATCCTACGAGCAGTACTTC.

This clonotype was counted between two and nine times. The rearrangement links TRBV24-1 to TRBJ2-5, with a weak D call TRBD2 (5 bases). Trimming took 5 bases from V and 7 from J, leaving 7 bases between them. The CDR3 sequence is 11 residues long. Germline lookup yields CDR1 KGHDR and CDR2 SFDVKD. The CDR3 DNA reads TGTGCCACCAGTGGGGCGGGGACCCAGTACTTC. This sequence encodes CATSGAGTQYF.

This clonotype occurred a few times. J is TRBJ1-4 and V is TRBV20-1; TRBD1 matches 9 bases. The germline V gene has CDR1 DFQATT and CDR2 SNEGSKA (reference sequence). CDR3 length: 13 amino acids. J lost 8 bases, V lost 4 bases, and 5 bases had no gene match. In DNA, the CDR3 is TGCAGTGCTACAGACAGGGGGGGGGAAAAACTGTTTTTT. This gives the protein CSATDRGGEKLFF.

V usage is TRBV5-5 and J usage is TRBJ1-1; D remains ambiguous. V shed 4 bases and J shed 1 base, with 11 bases lying between them. The length of the CDR3 is 14 residues. Germline CDR1 is SGHKS and CDR2 is YYEKEE (reference sequence). CDR3 sequence reads: CASSRTSTNTEAFF. The CDR3 nucleotides are TGTGCCAGCAGCCGAACCTCAACGAACACTGAAGCTTTCTTT.

The chain links TRBV29-1 to TRBJ1-1; 9 bases align to TRBD1. In germline, CDR1 is SQVTM, CDR2 ANQGSEA. CDR3 length equals 15 residues. With V trimmed by 7 bases and J by 0 bases, 9 bases remained unmatched. The chain's CDR3 is CSAGTGWGMNTEAFF. CDR3 bases: TGCAGCGCCGGGACAGGGTGGGGGATGAACACTGAAGCTTTCTTT.